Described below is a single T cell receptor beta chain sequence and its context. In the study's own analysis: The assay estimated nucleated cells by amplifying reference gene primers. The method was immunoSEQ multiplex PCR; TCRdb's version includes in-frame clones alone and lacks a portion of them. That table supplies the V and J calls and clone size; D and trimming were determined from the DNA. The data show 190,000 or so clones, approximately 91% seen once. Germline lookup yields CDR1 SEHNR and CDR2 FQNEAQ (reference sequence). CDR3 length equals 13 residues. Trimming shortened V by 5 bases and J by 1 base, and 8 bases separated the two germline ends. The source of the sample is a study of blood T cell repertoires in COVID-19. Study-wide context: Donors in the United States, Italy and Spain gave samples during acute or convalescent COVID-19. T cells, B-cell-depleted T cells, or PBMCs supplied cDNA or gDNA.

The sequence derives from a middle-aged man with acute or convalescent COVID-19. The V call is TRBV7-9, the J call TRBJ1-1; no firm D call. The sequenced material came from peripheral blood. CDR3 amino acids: CASSQWANTEAFF. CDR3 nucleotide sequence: TGTGCCAGCAGCCAATGGGCGAACACTGAAGCTTTCTTT.